The present TCR beta chain was sequenced within a study of T cells after yellow fever vaccination. The V gene's germline CDR1 is SGHRS and CDR2 YFSETQ. Trimming took 4 bases from V and 8 from J; bases not matched to a gene: 10. The CDR3 is 14 amino acids. TCRdb processed the 5' RACE reads anew with MiXCR; each CDR3 protein has one entry. The sample contains a few hundred thousand distinct CDR3 sequences, roughly 4.3% of which appear only once. At least ten counts were recorded for this clonotype. This TCR was recovered from a man in his late teens or twenties who received the YFV17D yellow fever vaccine. Material: PBMCs, obtained 5 days after the yellow fever booster vaccination. The chain joins TRBV5-1 to TRBJ1-2; 8 bases align to TRBD1. The CDR3 reads CASSEAGTGLGYTF. The CDR3 DNA sequence: TGCGCCAGCAGCGAAGCCGGGACAGGATTAGGCTACACCTTC.